This TCR beta chain was sequenced for a study of shared clonotypes between healthy human individuals. As processed by the authors: There were no quality scores in the junction-only immunoSEQ sequences, so filtering differed. The data were produced by immunoSEQ multiplex PCR, yet TCRdb's version contains in-frame clones alone and is incomplete. The V and J calls and clone size come from that table; D and trimming were worked out from the DNA. In the table there are about 980,000 clones, 60% to 85% of which are singletons. The CDR3 runs 17 residues. V gave up 6 bases and J gave up 7 bases; unmatched junction bases: 16. CDR1 is SGHTA, CDR2 FQGNSA, per germline.

The sequencing input was memory CD4+ T cells sorted from blood. Described subset: CD45RA-negative fraction. The V call is TRBV7-2, the J call TRBJ2-1; 9 bases match TRBD2. The TCR comes from a man between 18 and 29 years old in good health. CDR3 coding DNA: TGTGCCAGCAGTTTGCGACTGGTGCGGGAGGGCCGGAATGAGCAGTTCTTC. Amino acids: CASSLRLVREGRNEQFF.